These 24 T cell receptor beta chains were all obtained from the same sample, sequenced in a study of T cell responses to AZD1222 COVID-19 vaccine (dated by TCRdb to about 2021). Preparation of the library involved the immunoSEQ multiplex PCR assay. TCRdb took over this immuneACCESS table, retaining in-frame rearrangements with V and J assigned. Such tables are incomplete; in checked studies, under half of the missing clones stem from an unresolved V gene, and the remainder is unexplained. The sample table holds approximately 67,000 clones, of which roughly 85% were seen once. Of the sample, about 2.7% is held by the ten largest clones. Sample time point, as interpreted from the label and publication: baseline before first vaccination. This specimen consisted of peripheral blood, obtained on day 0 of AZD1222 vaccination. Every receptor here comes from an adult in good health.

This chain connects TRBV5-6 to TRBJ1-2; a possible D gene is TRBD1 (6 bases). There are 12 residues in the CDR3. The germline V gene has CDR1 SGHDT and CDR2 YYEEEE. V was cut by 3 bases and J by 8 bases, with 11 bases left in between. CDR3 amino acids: CASSSQGSGYTF. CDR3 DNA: TGTGCCAGCAGCTCACAGGGCTCCGGCTACACCTTC. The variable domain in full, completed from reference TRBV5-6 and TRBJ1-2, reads DAGVTQSPTHLIKTRGQQVTLRCSPKSGHDTVSWYQQALGQGPQFIFQYYEEEERQRGNFPDRFSGHQFPNYSSELNVNALLLGDSALYLCASSSQGSGYTFGSGTRLTVV.

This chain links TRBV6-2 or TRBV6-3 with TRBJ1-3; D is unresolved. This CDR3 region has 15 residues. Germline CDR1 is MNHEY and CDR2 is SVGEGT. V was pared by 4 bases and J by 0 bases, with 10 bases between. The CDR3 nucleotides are TGTGCCAGCAGTTCGTGGGTCAGCTCTGGAAACACCATATATTTT. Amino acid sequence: CASSSWVSSGNTIYF.

CDR3 amino acids: CASTPLGLNNEQFF. The CDR3, as DNA: TGTGCCAGCACACCCTTAGGACTAAACAATGAGCAGTTCTTC. The rearrangement uses TRBV2 and TRBJ2-1; D may be TRBD2 (6 bases). Deletions cut 7 bases from V and 5 bases from J, with 15 bases between. CDR1 and CDR2 (germline): SNHLY, FYNNEI. CDR3 length equals 14 residues.

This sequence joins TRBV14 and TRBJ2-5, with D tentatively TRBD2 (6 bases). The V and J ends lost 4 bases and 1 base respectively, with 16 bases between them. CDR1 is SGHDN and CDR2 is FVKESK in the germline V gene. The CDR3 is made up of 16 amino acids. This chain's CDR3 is CASSPENGGLQETQYF. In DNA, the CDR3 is TGTGCCAGCAGCCCTGAAAACGGGGGACTCCAAGAGACCCAGTACTTC.

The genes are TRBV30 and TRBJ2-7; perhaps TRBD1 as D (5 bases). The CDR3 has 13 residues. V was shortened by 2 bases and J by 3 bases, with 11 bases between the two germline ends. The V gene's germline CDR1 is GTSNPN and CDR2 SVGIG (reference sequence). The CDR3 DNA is TGTGCCTGGAGTTATTATAGGGGCTACGAGCAGTACTTC. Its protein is CAWSYYRGYEQYF.

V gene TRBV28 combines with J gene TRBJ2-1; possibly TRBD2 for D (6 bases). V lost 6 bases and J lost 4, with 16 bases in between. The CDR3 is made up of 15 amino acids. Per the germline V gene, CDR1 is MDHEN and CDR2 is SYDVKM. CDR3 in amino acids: CASSPLAYLYNEQFF. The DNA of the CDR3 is TGTGCCAGCAGCCCTCTAGCGTACCTTTACAATGAGCAGTTCTTC. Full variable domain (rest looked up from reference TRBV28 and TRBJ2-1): DVKVTQSSRYLVKRTGEKVFLECVQDMDHENMFWYRQDPGLGLRLIYFSYDVKMKEKGDIPEGYSVSREKKERFSLILESASTNQTSMYLCASSPLAYLYNEQFFGPGTRLTVL.

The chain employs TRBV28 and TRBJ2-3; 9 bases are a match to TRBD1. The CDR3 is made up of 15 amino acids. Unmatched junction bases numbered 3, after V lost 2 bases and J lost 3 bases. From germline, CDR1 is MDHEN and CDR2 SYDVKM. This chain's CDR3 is CASSLRTGVTDTQYF. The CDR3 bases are TGTGCCAGCAGTTTACGGACAGGGGTAACAGATACGCAGTATTTT.

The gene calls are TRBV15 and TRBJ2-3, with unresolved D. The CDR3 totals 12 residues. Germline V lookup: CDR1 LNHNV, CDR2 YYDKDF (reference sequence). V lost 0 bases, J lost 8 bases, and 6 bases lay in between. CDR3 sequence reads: CATSRDRGTQYF. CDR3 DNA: TGTGCCACCAGCAGAGACCGTGGTACGCAGTATTTT.

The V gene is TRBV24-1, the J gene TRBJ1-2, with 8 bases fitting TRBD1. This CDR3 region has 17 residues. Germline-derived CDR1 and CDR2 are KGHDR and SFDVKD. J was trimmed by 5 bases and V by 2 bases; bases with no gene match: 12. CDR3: CATSDSASGGSGYGYTF. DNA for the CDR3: TGTGCCACCAGTGATTCGGCGTCAGGGGGCTCGGGATATGGCTACACCTTC.

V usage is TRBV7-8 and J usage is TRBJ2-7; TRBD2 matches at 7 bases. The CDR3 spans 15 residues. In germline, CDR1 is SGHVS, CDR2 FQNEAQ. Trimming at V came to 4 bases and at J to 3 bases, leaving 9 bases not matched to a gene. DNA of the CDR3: TGTGCCAGCAGCTCCCTCGGCGGGAGAAGCTACGAGCAGTACTTC. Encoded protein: CASSSLGGRSYEQYF.

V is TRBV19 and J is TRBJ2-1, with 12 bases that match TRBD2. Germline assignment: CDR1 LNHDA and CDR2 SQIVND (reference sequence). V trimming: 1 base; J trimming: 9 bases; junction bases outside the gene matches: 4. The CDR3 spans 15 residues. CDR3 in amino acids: CASSIASGRAGEQFF. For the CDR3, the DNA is TGTGCCAGTAGTATAGCTAGCGGGAGGGCAGGTGAGCAGTTCTTC. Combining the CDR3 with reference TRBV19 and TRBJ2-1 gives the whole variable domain DGGITQSPKYLFRKEGQNVTLSCEQNLNHDAMYWYRQDPGQGLRLIYYSQIVNDFQKGDIAEGYSVSREKKESFPLTVTSAQKNPTAFYLCASSIASGRAGEQFFGPGTRLTVL.

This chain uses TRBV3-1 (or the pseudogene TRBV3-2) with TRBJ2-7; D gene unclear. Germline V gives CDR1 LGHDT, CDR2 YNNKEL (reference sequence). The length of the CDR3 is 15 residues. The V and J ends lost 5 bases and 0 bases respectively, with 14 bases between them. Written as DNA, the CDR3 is TGTGCCAGCAGCACTCGCGAAGGGCCCTCCTACGAGCAGTACTTC. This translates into CASSTREGPSYEQYF.

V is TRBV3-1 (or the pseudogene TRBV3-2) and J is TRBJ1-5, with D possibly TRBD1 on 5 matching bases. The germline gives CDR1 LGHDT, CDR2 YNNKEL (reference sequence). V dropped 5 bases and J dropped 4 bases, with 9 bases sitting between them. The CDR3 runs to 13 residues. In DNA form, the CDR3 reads TGTGCCAGCAGCGTCAAGGGGAATCAGCCCCAGCATTTT. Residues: CASSVKGNQPQHF.

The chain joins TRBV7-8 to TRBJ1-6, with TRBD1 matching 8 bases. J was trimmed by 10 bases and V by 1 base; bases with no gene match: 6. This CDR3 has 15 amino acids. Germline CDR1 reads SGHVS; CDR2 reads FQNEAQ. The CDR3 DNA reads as TGTGCCAGCAGCTTAGTTTTCACAGGGGGATCACCCCTCCACTTT. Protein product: CASSLVFTGGSPLHF.

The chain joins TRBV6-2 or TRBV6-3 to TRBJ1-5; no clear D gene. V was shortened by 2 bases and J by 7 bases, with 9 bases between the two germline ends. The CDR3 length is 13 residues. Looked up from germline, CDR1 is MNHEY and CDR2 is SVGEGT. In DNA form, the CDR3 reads TGTGCCAGCAGTTACGTCCCCAGACAGCCCCAGCATTTT. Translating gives CASSYVPRQPQHF.

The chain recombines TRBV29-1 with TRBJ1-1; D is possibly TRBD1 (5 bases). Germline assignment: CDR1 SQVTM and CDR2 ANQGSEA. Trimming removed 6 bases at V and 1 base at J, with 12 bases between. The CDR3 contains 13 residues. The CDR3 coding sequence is TGCAGCGTCGCACAGGTTGGGAACACTGAAGCTTTCTTT. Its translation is CSVAQVGNTEAFF.

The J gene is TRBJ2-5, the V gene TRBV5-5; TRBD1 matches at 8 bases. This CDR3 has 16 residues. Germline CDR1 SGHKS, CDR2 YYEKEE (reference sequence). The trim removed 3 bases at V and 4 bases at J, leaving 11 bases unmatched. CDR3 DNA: TGTGCCAGCAGCTCCCCCAGCAGGGGGCTTCTAGAGACCCAGTACTTC. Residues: CASSSPSRGLLETQYF.

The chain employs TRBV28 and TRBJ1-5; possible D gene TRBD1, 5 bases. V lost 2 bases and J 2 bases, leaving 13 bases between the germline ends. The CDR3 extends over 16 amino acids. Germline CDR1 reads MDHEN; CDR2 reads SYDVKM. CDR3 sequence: CASSLGSGLGNQPQHF. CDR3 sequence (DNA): TGTGCCAGCAGTTTAGGTTCGGGGCTGGGCAATCAGCCCCAGCATTTT.

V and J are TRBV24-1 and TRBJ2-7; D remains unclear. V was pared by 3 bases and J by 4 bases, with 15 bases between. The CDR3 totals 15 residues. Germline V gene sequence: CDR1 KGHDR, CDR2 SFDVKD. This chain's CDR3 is CATSDPGRGIYEQYF. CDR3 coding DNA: TGTGCCACCAGTGATCCGGGCCGTGGTATTTACGAGCAGTACTTC.

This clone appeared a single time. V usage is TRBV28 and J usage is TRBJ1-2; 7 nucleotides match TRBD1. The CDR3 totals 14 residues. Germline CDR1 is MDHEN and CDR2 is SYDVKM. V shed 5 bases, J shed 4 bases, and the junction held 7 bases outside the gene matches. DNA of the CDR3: TGTGCCAGCAGTCTCCAGACAGGGATCTATGGCTACACCTTC. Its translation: CASSLQTGIYGYTF.

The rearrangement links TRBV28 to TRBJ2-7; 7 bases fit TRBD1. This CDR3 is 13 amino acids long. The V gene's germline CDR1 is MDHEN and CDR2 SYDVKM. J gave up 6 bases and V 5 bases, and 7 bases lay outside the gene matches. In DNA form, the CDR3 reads TGTGCCAGCAGTAGAGGACAGGCTCGCGAGCAGTACTTC. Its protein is CASSRGQAREQYF.

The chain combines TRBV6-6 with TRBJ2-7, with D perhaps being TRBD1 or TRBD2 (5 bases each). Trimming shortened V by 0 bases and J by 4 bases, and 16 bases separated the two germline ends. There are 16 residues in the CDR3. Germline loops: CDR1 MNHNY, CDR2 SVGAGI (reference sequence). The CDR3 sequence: CASSYSGSGRRYEQYF. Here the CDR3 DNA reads TGTGCCAGCAGTTACTCGGGATCGGGGCGGCGTTACGAGCAGTACTTC.

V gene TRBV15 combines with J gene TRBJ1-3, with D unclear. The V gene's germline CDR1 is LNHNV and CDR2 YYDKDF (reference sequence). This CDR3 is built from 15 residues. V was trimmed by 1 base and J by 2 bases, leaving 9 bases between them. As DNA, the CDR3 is TGTGCCACCAGCAGAGCCCCCCCGACTGGAAACACCATATATTTT. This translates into CATSRAPPTGNTIYF.

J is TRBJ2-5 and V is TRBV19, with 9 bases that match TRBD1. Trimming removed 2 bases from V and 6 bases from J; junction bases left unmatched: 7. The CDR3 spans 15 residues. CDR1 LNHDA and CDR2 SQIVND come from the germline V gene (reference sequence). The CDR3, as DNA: TGTGCCAGTAGTATAAAACAGGGGGCGCGGAAGACCCAGTACTTC. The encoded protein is CASSIKQGARKTQYF.